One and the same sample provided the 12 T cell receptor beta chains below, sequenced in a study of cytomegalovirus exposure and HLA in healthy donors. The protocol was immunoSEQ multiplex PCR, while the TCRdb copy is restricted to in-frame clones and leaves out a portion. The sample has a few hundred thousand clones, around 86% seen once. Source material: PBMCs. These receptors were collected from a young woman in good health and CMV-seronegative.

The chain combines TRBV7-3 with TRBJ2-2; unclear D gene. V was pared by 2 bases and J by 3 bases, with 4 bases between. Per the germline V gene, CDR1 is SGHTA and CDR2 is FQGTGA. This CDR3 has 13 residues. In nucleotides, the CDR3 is TGTGCCAGCAGCTTATCTTACACCGGGGAGCTGTTTTTT. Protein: CASSLSYTGELFF.

As DNA, the CDR3 is TGTGCCAGCAGTTACACCTACAGCACAGATACGCAGTATTTT. Translated: CASSYTYSTDTQYF. The V call is TRBV6-5, the J call TRBJ2-3; D not resolved. The germline CDR1 and CDR2 sequences are MNHEY and SVGAGI. V lost 2 bases and J lost 0, with 6 bases in between. The CDR3 covers 14 residues.

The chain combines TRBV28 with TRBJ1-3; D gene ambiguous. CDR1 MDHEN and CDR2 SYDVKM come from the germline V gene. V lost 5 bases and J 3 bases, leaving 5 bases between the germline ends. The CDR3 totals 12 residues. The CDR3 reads CASSPRGNTIYF. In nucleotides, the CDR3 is TGTGCCAGCAGTCCGCGTGGAAACACCATATATTTT.

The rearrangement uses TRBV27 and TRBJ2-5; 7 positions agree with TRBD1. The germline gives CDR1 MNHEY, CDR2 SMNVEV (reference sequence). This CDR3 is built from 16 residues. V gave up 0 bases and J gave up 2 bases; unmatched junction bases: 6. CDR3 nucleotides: TGTGCCAGCAGTTTATCGCCCGGGGACAGTCAAGAGACCCAGTACTTC. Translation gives CASSLSPGDSQETQYF.

CDR3 protein: CASSQNTGTSSLNEQFF. CDR3 nucleotide sequence: TGCGCCAGCAGCCAGAATACCGGGACTTCATCACTGAATGAGCAGTTCTTC. The chain has TRBV4-3 and TRBJ2-1, with TRBD2 as a possible D gene (6 bases). CDR3 length: 17 amino acids. Germline CDR1 reads LGHNA; CDR2 reads YSLEER. The V gene lost 3 bases and the J gene lost 7 bases, with 22 bases spanning the gap.

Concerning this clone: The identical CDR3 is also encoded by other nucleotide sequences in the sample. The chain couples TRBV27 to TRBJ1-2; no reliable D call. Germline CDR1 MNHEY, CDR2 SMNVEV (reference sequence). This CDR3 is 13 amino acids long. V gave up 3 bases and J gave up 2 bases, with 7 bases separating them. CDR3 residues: CASSFRGNYGYTF. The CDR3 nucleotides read TGTGCCAGCAGTTTTCGTGGCAACTATGGCTACACCTTC.

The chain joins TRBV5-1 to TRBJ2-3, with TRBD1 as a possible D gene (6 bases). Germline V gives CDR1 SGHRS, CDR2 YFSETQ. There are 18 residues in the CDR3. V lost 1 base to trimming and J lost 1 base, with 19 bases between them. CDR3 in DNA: TGCGCCAGCAGCTTGACAGCCGCCACAGGGTCGGGCACAGATACGCAGTATTTT. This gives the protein CASSLTAATGSGTDTQYF.

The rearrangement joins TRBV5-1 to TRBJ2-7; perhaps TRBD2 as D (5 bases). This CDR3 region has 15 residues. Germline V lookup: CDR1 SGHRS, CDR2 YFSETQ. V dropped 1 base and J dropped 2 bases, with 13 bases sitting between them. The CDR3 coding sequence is TGCGCCAGCAGCTTGCACAGCGGTAAGACCTACGAGCAGTACTTC. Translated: CASSLHSGKTYEQYF. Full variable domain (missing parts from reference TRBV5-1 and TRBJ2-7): KAGVTQTPRYLIKTRGQQVTLSCSPISGHRSVSWYQQTPGQGLQFLFEYFSETQRNKGNFPGRFSGRQFSNSRSEMNVSTLELGDSALYLCASSLHSGKTYEQYFGPGTRLTVT.

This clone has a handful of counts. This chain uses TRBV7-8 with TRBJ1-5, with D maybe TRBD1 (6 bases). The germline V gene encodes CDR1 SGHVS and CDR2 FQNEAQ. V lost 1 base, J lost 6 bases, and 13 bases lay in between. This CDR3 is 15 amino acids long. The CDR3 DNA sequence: TGTGCCAGCAGCTTAGTAGTGGGGGCGGGTCAGCCCCAGCATTTT. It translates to CASSLVVGAGQPQHF.

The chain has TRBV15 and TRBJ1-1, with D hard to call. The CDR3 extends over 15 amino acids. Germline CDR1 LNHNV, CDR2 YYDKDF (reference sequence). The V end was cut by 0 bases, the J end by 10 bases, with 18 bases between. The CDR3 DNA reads TGTGCCACCAGCAGAGATGGTATTTTAGTCGGAGGAGCTTTCTTT. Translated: CATSRDGILVGGAFF.

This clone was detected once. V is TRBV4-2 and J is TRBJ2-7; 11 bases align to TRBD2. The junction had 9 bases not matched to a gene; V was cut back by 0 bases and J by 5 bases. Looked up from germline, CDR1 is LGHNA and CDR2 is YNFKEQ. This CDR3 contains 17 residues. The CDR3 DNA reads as TGTGCCAGCAGCCAAGATGGCAGGCTAGCGGGAGGTGACGAGCAGTACTTC. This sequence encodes CASSQDGRLAGGDEQYF.

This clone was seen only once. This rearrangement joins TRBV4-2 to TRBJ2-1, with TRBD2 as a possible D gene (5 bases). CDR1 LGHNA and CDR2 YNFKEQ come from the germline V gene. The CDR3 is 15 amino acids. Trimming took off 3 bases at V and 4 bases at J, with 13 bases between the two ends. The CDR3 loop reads CASSHHAEAYNEQFF. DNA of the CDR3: TGTGCCAGCAGCCACCACGCGGAGGCTTACAATGAGCAGTTCTTC.